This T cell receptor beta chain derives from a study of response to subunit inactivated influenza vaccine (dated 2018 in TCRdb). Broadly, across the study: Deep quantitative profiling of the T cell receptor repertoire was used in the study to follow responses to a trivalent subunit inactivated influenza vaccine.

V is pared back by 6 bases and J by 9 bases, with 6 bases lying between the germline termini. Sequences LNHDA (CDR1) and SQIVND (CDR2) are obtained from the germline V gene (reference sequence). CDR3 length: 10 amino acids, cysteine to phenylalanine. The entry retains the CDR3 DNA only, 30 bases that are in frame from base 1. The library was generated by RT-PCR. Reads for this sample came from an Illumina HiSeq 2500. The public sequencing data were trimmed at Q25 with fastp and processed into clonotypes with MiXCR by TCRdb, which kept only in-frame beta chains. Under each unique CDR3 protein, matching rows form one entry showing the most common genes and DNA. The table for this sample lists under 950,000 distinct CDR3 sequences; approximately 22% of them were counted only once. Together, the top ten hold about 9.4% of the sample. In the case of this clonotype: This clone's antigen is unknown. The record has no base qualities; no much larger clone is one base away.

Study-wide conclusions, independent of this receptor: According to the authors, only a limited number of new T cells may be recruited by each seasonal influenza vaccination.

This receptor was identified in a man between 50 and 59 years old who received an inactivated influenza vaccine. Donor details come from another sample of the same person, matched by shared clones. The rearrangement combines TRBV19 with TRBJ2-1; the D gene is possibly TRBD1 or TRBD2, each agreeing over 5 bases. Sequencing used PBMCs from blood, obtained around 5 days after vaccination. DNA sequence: TGTGCCAGTAGAGGGACTGAGCAGTTCTTC. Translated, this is CASRGTEQFF.